This T cell receptor (beta chain) was identified during a study of blood T cell repertoires in COVID-19. Study details: Donors in the United States, Italy and Spain gave samples during acute or convalescent COVID-19.

The V segment lost 6 bases and the J segment 4 bases; nucleotides outside the gene matches: 6. The CDR3 contains 12 residues. Germline V gene data show CDR1 as SQVTM and CDR2 as ANQGSEA. Authors' processing steps: Reference gene primer amplification in the assay estimated nucleated cell counts. Generated by immunoSEQ multiplex PCR, the TCRdb table keeps only in-frame clones and is missing some. V and J calls and clone size follow that table, whereas D and trimming were derived from the DNA. The sample lists a few hundred thousand clones; around 86% were seen once. Living in about 25 US areas, the participants were between about 18 and 100 years of age. Membership in each cohort depended on participant-reported clinical history. This clone turned up a few times.

The TCR sequence derives from a woman aged 40-49 years with acute COVID-19. The chain recombines TRBV29-1 with TRBJ2-7; TRBD2 aligns across 7 bases. The material sequenced was PBMCs or T cells enriched from blood (not recorded which). This CDR3 is CSVRGGSYEQYF. The CDR3 coding sequence is TGCAGCGTCCGTGGCGGGAGTTACGAGCAGTACTTC.